Below are 10 T cell receptor beta chains sequenced from a single sample in a study of beta chain features in type 1 diabetes (dated by TCRdb to about 2018). Their target antigens are unknown. Overall results and qualifications from the work: Type 1 diabetes patients showed a moderate but significant shortening of TCRB CDR3 length in all four CD4+ subsets.

The receptor library was made with the immunoSEQ multiplex PCR assay. The entire isolated RNA was reverse transcribed using the High Capacity cDNA Reverse Transcription Kit, and thus expressed TCRB transcripts were sequenced. TCRdb re-hosts the immuneACCESS table, in-frame sequences only. Its copies lack some clones; in the studies checked, an unresolved V gene accounts for under half of them, and the cause for the rest is not known. The sample table records about 260,000 clones; 20% to 25% of these occur just once. About 0.012% of the sample is in the top ten clones. Sequencing was done on a sample of naive CD4+ T cells from blood. This specimen's cell subset or site label, per the study, means: true naive CD4+ T cells. The receptors come from a woman aged 25 to 39 with type 1 diabetes.

The gene calls are TRBV9 and TRBJ2-3, with D maybe TRBD1 (5 bases). CDR3 size: 14 residues. The V gene's germline CDR1 is SGDLS and CDR2 YYNGEE. V dropped 3 bases and J dropped 5 bases, with 13 bases sitting between them. The CDR3 loop reads CASSGLQGKDTQYF. DNA of the CDR3: TGTGCCAGCAGCGGCCTCCAGGGCAAAGATACGCAGTATTTT.

A few counts support this clone. The V call is TRBV7-2, the J call TRBJ1-5, with no clear D. V dropped 1 base and J dropped 0 bases, with 13 bases sitting between them. Germline CDR1 reads SGHTA; CDR2 reads FQGNSA. The CDR3 spans 17 residues. The CDR3 DNA is TGTGCCAGCAGCTTAGGAGGGCAGTCTTATAGCAATCAGCCCCAGCATTTT. It encodes CASSLGGQSYSNQPQHF.

The DNA of the CDR3 is TGTGCCAGCAGTGAACAGGGAACAGGGCAGTACTTC. Translating it yields CASSEQGTGQYF. The V and J genes are TRBV25-1 and TRBJ2-7; weak D call: TRBD1 (5 bases). The ends were cut back, 2 bases at V and 9 bases at J, with 11 bases in the middle. Germline CDR1 is MGHDK and CDR2 is SYGVNS. The CDR3 sequence is 12 residues long.

The V call is TRBV28, the J call TRBJ2-6; no clear D gene. The CDR3 is 13 residues long. Germline CDR1 reads MDHEN; CDR2 reads SYDVKM. V shed 8 bases and J shed 0 bases, with 5 bases lying between them. The CDR3 is CASFLSGANVLTF. The CDR3 DNA is TGTGCCAGCTTCCTCTCTGGGGCCAACGTCCTGACTTTC.

The rearrangement uses TRBV18 and TRBJ2-3; weak D call: TRBD1 (6 bases). This CDR3 contains 17 residues. V was trimmed by 2 bases and J by 0 bases, leaving 15 bases between them. CDR1 and CDR2 from the germline V gene are KGHSH and LQKENI. CDR3 in amino acids: CASSPFQDRSSTDTQYF. The CDR3 DNA follows: TGTGCCAGCTCACCATTCCAGGACAGATCTAGCACAGATACGCAGTATTTT.

Only a few counts were recorded for this clone. The rearrangement uses TRBV18 and TRBJ2-5; 8 positions match TRBD1. Trimming took 3 bases from V and 5 from J; bases not matched to a gene: 8. This CDR3 has 15 amino acids. Germline CDR1 KGHSH, CDR2 LQKENI. CDR3: CASSPIGQGTETQYF. CDR3 sequence (DNA): TGTGCCAGCTCACCTATAGGACAGGGAACGGAGACCCAGTACTTC.

CDR3 sequence reads: CASSLSGSEETQYF. CDR3 sequence (DNA): TGCGCCAGCAGCCTCAGCGGGAGCGAGGAGACCCAGTACTTC. V usage is TRBV5-1 and J usage is TRBJ2-5; 8 bases fit TRBD2. Trimming cost V 4 bases and J 5 bases; bases outside gene matches: 7. The CDR3 totals 14 residues. Looked up from germline, CDR1 is SGHRS and CDR2 is YFSETQ.

V gene TRBV9 combines with J gene TRBJ2-1; TRBD2 might be the D (5 bases). Germline CDR1 SGDLS, CDR2 YYNGEE. V was shortened by 0 bases and J by 4 bases, with 14 bases between the two germline ends. The CDR3 totals 16 residues. CDR3 DNA sequence: TGTGCCAGCAGCGTAGTCGGAGCGGTAAATTACAATGAGCAGTTCTTC. This encodes CASSVVGAVNYNEQFF.

The J gene is TRBJ2-3, the V gene TRBV30; 7 nucleotides line up with TRBD2. The CDR3 is 15 amino acids. Germline loops: CDR1 GTSNPN, CDR2 SVGIG (reference sequence). Germline trimming cut 4 bases from V and 2 bases from J; bases unmatched to any gene: 9. The CDR3 region has the DNA TGTGCCTGGACCCGCTTTGGGAGGGACACAGATACGCAGTATTTT. The encoded protein is CAWTRFGRDTDTQYF.

A single count supports this clone. V usage is TRBV7-3 and J usage is TRBJ1-1; D uncertain. This CDR3 is built from 16 residues. The V gene lost 4 bases and the J gene lost 3 bases, with 18 bases spanning the gap. The V gene's germline CDR1 is SGHTA and CDR2 FQGTGA. CDR3 loop: CASSSRRRREDTEAFF. The CDR3 region has the DNA TGTGCCAGCAGCTCGCGACGGAGGAGGGAGGACACTGAAGCTTTCTTT.